This paragraph reports one T cell receptor beta chain. Using immunoSEQ multiplex PCR, the repertoire was profiled, and TCRdb retains in-frame clones only, with some absent. The table records tens of thousands of clones, 93% of them present only once. The data were obtained in a study of technical replicates of blood from several donors. Germline values: CDR1 SEHNR, CDR2 FQNEAQ (reference sequence). The CDR3 has 17 residues. Trimming removed 4 bases at V and 0 bases at J, with 16 bases between. The specimen sequenced was T cells isolated from PBMCs. This chain links TRBV7-9 with TRBJ1-3, with D uncertain. The source is a human donor in good health. The CDR3 DNA reads TGTGCCAGCAGCTACACCGGGTTACCGAGCTCTGGAAACACCATATATTTT. Translating it yields CASSYTGLPSSGNTIYF. The entire variable domain, with the rest obtained from reference TRBV7-9 and TRBJ1-3, is as follows: DTGVSQNPRHKITKRGQNVTFRCDPISEHNRLYWYRQTLGQGPEFLTYFQNEAQLEKSRLLSDRFSAERPKGSFSTLEIQRTEQGDSAMYLCASSYTGLPSSGNTIYFGEGSWLTVV.